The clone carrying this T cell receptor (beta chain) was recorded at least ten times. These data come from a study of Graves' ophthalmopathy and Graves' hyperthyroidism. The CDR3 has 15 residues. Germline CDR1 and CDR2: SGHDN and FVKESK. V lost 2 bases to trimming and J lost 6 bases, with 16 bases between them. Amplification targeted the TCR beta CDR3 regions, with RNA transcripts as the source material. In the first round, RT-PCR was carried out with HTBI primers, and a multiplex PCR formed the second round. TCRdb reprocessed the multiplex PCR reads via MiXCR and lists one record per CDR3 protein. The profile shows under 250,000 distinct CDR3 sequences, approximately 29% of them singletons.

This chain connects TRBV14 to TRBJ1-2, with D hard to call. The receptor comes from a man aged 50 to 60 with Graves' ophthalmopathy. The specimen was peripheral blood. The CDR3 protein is CASSQTFPGSDGYTF. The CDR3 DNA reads TGTGCCAGCAGCCAAACGTTCCCGGGGAGCGATGGCTACACCTTC.